Below, one T cell receptor beta chain is given with its context. There are 16 residues in the CDR3. V shed 2 bases, J shed 6 bases, and the junction held 8 bases outside the gene matches. In germline, CDR1 is MNHEY, CDR2 SVGAGI. The record originates from a study of shared T cell receptors in the human thymus. Only in-frame clones appear in the TCRdb table, and some are missing; sequencing was by immunoSEQ multiplex PCR. The sample has 650,000 to 950,000 clones; 70% to 90% are singletons. This same sample was also taken into another study, of human thymus T cells.

The chain joins TRBV6-5 to TRBJ2-7; 12 bases map to TRBD2. The TCR originated in a girl younger than two with a congenital heart defect. The sequenced material came from thymocytes. The CDR3, as DNA: TGTGCCAGCAGTTACGGGGCTAGCGGGGGGGCCCGCGAGCAGTACTTC. This codes for CASSYGASGGAREQYF.